The sequence of this T cell receptor (beta chain) was determined in a study of cytomegalovirus exposure and HLA in healthy donors. Primers for the PCR totalled 60 Vbeta and 13 Jbeta. Sequenced by immunoSEQ multiplex PCR; TCRdb stores in-frame clones only, minus some. The sample lists some 120,000 clones, 77% occurring once. Germline values: CDR1 MGHRA, CDR2 YSYEKL. The CDR3 has 15 residues. V lost 1 base and J lost 7; bases outside the gene matches: 1. The TCR was taken from a young man in good health and CMV-seropositive. The chain carries TRBV4-1 and TRBJ1-4, with 12 bases fitting TRBD1. Sequencing was performed on PBMCs. CDR3 DNA: TGCGCCAGCAGCCAAGGGGACAGGGGGCTTGAAAAACTGTTTTTT. Its protein is CASSQGDRGLEKLFF.